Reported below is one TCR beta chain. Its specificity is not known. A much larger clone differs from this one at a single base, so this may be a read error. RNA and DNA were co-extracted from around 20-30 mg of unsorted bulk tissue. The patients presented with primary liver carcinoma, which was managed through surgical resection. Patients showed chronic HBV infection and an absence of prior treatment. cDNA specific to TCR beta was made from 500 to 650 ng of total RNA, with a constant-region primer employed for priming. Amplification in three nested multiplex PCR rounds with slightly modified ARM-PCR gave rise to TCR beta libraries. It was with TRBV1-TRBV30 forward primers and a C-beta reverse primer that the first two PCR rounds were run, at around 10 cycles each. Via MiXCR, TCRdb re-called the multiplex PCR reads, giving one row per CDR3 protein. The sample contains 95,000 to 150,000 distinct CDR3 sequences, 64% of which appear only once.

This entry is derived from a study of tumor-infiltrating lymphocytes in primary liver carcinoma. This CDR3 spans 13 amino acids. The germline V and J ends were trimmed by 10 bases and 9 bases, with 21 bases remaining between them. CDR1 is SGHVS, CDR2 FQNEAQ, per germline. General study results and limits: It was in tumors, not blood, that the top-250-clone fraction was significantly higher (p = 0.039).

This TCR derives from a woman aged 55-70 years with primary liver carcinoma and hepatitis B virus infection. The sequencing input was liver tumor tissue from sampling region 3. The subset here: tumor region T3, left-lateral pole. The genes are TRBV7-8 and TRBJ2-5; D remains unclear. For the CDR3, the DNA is TGTGCCACCTCCCCTTTCAATCTTGGGCCCCAGTACTTC. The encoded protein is CATSPFNLGPQYF.